The source of this T cell receptor (delta chain) is a study of γδ T cells in repeated Plasmodium falciparum infection. Looked up from germline, CDR1 is TSWWSYY and CDR2 is QGS. The CDR3 is 15 residues long. TCRdb re-analyzed the multiplex PCR reads via CATT. The repertoire holds 85,000 to 90,000 delta-chain clones, with roughly 1.4% as singletons. The table lists this clone with a few counts. This sequence is one base from a far larger clone and is likely a read error. The same CDR3 can be traced to other DNA sequences in this sample. Vgamma9/Vdelta2+ and Vdelta2-negative gammadelta T cells were flow-sorted from PBMC for bulk sequencing.

Sequencing used gamma-delta T cells from blood. The chain combines TRDV1 with TRDJ1, with TRDD3 as a possible D gene (5 bases). This TCR derives from a pool of human donors (malaria-infected and uninfected, not separated). CDR3 residues: CALGEMSRYTDKLIF. The CDR3 coding sequence is TGTGCTCTTGGGGAAATGTCACGATACACCGACAAACTCATCTTT.